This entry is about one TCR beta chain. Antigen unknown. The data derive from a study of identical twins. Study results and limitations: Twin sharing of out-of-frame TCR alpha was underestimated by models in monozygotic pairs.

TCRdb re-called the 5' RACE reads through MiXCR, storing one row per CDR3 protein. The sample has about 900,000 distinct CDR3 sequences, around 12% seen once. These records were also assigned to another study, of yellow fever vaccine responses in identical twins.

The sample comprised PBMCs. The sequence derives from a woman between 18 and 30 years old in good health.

CDR3 DNA sequence: TGCAGCGTTGAAGATGTAGGAGGGGGTGGGGCCAACGTCCTGACTTTC. Residues: CSVEDVGGGGANVLTF. This rearrangement joins TRBV29-1 to TRBJ2-6; tentatively, D is TRBD1 or TRBD2 (6 bases each). In germline, CDR1 is SQVTM, CDR2 ANQGSEA. The CDR3 has 16 amino acids. The ends were cut back, 0 bases at V and 3 bases at J, with 12 bases in the middle.